The TCR beta chain under discussion was sequenced for a study of blood T cell repertoires in COVID-19. Study information: The United States, Italy and Spain supplied acute and convalescent COVID-19 samples. T cells, B-cell-depleted T cells, or PBMCs provided the cDNA or gDNA that served as material.

V lost 0 bases and J lost 6, with 13 bases in between. CDR1 and CDR2 (germline): SGDLS, YYNGEE. The CDR3 has 15 amino acids. Under the authors' procedure: Using reference gene primer amplification, nucleated cell counts were estimated. The table came from immunoSEQ multiplex PCR; TCRdb's copy has only in-frame clones and leaves some out. V and J calls and clone size follow that table, whereas D and trimming were derived from the DNA. Among roughly 300,000 clones, around 87% were seen once, and the ten largest hold roughly 1.6%. Sample: peripheral blood. The TCR comes from a woman between 40 and 55 years old who had recovered from COVID-19. J is TRBJ1-5 and V is TRBV9; D is perhaps TRBD1 (5 bases). The CDR3 reads CASSVDQGPSQPQHF. CDR3 coding DNA: TGTGCCAGCAGCGTAGATCAGGGCCCAAGTCAGCCCCAGCATTTT.